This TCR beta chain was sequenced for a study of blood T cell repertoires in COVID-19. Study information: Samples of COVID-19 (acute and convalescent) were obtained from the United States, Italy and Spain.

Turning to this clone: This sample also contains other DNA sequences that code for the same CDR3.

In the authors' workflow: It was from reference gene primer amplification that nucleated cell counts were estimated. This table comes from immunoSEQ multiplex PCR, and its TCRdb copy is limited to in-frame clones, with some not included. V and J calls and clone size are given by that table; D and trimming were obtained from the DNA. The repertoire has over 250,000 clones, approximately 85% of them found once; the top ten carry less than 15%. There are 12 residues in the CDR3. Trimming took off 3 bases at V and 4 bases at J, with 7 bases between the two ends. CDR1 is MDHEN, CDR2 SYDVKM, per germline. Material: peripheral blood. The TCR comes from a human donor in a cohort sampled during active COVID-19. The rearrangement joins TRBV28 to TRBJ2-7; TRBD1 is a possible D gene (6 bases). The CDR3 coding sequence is TGTGCCAGCAGTTTGGACAGTTACGAGCAGTACTTC. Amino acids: CASSLDSYEQYF.